The 30 T cell receptor beta chains below come from one sample, sequenced in a study of shared clonotypes between healthy human individuals. The repertoire was sequenced with immunoSEQ multiplex PCR; TCRdb's copy has only in-frame clones and lacks some. The sample carries about 1,800,000 clones, approximately 94% recorded once. CD45RO negativity and positive selection for CCR7 defined naive CD8 cells, a population that excluded terminally differentiated effector memory CD45RA+ cells. Sequenced sample: naive CD8+ T cells sorted from blood. These receptors were obtained from a man in his late teens or twenties in good health.

This clone was seen once. The CDR3 here is CASMNGGTEAFF. In DNA, the CDR3 is TGTGCCAGCATGAATGGTGGAACTGAAGCTTTCTTT. The V gene is TRBV2, the J gene TRBJ1-1; no reliable D call. Germline lookup yields CDR1 SNHLY and CDR2 FYNNEI. Trimming removed 7 bases from V and 5 bases from J, with 11 bases in between. The CDR3 totals 12 residues.

The CDR3 nucleotides are TGCGCCAGCAGCACGGACAGGGGGACTTCCTACAATGAGCAGTTCTTC. Its protein is CASSTDRGTSYNEQFF. The chain joins TRBV5-1 to TRBJ2-1; TRBD1 matches 10 bases. Germline-derived CDR1 and CDR2 are SGHRS and YFSETQ. V was clipped by 4 bases and J by 1 base; unmatched bases: 5. The CDR3 spans 16 residues.

Only one count was recorded for this clone. The chain uses TRBV2 and TRBJ2-3; tentatively, D is TRBD1 or TRBD2 (5 bases each). Looked up from germline, CDR1 is SNHLY and CDR2 is FYNNEI. Trimming left V 2 bases short and J 1 base short, with 10 bases between. The CDR3 totals 15 residues. The CDR3 nucleotides read TGTGCCAGCAGTGAAAAGGGGAGCGGCACAGATACGCAGTATTTT. It is translated as CASSEKGSGTDTQYF.

The CDR3 sequence: CASSPSRGTAGELFF. CDR3 DNA: TGTGCCAGCAGTCCTTCTAGGGGTACGGCCGGGGAGCTGTTTTTT. The gene calls are TRBV7-6 and TRBJ2-2; D may be TRBD1 (5 bases). Trimming removed 6 bases from V and 6 bases from J, with 17 bases in between. The CDR3 extends over 15 amino acids. The germline CDR1 and CDR2 sequences are SGHVS and FNYEAQ. The full variable domain, rest sourced from reference TRBV7-6 and TRBJ2-2, is GAGVSQSPRYKVTKRGQDVALRCDPISGHVSLYWYRQALGQGPEFLTYFNYEAQQDKSGLPNDRFSAERPEGSISTLTIQRTEQRDSAMYRCASSPSRGTAGELFFGEGSRLTVL.

This chain links TRBV4-3 with TRBJ2-6; no definite D call. CDR1 is LGHNA and CDR2 is YSLEER in the germline V gene. The CDR3 is 17 residues long. The V end lost 1 base, the J end lost 0 bases, and 10 bases lay between the germline ends. CDR3 sequence: CASSQVQDHSGANVLTF. Here the CDR3 DNA reads TGCGCCAGCAGCCAAGTTCAGGACCACTCTGGGGCCAACGTCCTGACTTTC.

The chain combines TRBV7-2 with TRBJ2-7, with 8 bases fitting TRBD2. The CDR3 consists of 15 residues. The V gene's germline CDR1 is SGHTA and CDR2 FQGNSA. V shed 3 bases, J shed 0 bases, and the junction held 4 bases outside the gene matches. CDR3 in DNA: TGTGCCAGCAGCTTCTCTAGCGGGCACTCCTACGAGCAGTACTTC. The encoded protein is CASSFSSGHSYEQYF.

This chain connects TRBV11-2 to TRBJ2-7; no firm D call. The CDR3 is 13 residues long. Germline V lookup: CDR1 SGHAT, CDR2 FQNNGV. Trimming took 3 bases from V and 0 from J, leaving 6 bases between them. As DNA, the CDR3 is TGTGCCAGCAGCTTCGAGGACTCCTACGAGCAGTACTTC. It encodes CASSFEDSYEQYF.

The V call is TRBV27, the J call TRBJ2-7; TRBD1 aligns across 10 bases. This CDR3 has 12 residues. With 10 bases clipped from V and 5 bases from J, the junction kept 5 bases outside the gene matches. CDR1 and CDR2 from the germline V gene are MNHEY and SMNVEV (reference sequence). This CDR3 is CAIRDRGDEQYF. The CDR3, as DNA: TGTGCCATCAGGGACAGGGGCGACGAGCAGTACTTC.

The gene calls are TRBV27 and TRBJ2-1; possibly TRBD2 for D (7 bases). CDR1 is MNHEY, CDR2 SMNVEV, per germline (reference sequence). CDR3 length equals 15 residues. V was pared by 2 bases and J by 0 bases, with 8 bases between. CDR3 nucleotide sequence: TGTGCCAGCAGTTTACGGGGGGCCTCCTACAATGAGCAGTTCTTC. Amino acid sequence: CASSLRGASYNEQFF.

The chain couples TRBV29-1 to TRBJ2-1; D gene ambiguous. V was clipped by 6 bases and J by 7 bases, with 10 bases between them. Germline CDR1 SQVTM, CDR2 ANQGSEA. The CDR3 runs 11 residues. Here the CDR3 DNA reads TGCAGCGTCGTCTTGGGGAATGAGCAGTTCTTC. Its translation is CSVVLGNEQFF.

The rearrangement joins TRBV13 to TRBJ1-4; D is unresolved. The CDR3 sequence is 14 residues long. The V and J ends lost 4 bases and 4 bases respectively, with 10 bases between them. The V gene's germline CDR1 is PRHDT and CDR2 FYEKMQ (reference sequence). Here the CDR3 reads CASSSDGINEKLFF. CDR3 nucleotides: TGTGCCAGCAGCTCGGACGGAATTAATGAAAAACTGTTTTTT. Based on the CDR3 plus reference TRBV13 and TRBJ1-4, the full variable domain is AAGVIQSPRHLIKEKRETATLKCYPIPRHDTVYWYQQGPGQDPQFLISFYEKMQSDKGSIPDRFSAQQFSDYHSELNMSSLELGDSALYFCASSSDGINEKLFFGSGTQLSVL.

The chain recombines TRBV4-1 with TRBJ1-5; no clear D gene. CDR1 is MGHRA, CDR2 YSYEKL, per germline. The V gene lost 0 bases and the J gene lost 0 bases, with 12 bases spanning the gap. CDR3 length: 17 amino acids. The CDR3 nucleotides read TGCGCCAGCAGCCAAGATTCGCCAGTTTATAGCAATCAGCCCCAGCATTTT. Translating it yields CASSQDSPVYSNQPQHF.

This chain links TRBV5-1 with TRBJ2-7, with D unresolved. Per the germline V gene, CDR1 is SGHRS and CDR2 is YFSETQ. Trimming stripped 5 bases from V and 3 bases from J, with 12 bases between. There are 13 residues in the CDR3. CDR3 region: CASRLAEHYEQYF. CDR3 DNA sequence: TGCGCCAGCAGGTTAGCAGAGCACTACGAGCAGTACTTC.

The rearrangement links TRBV29-1 to TRBJ1-2, with D tentatively TRBD1 (6 bases). Per the germline V gene, CDR1 is SQVTM and CDR2 is ANQGSEA. Trimming pared 1 base from V and 1 base from J, leaving 10 bases between. CDR3 length: 14 amino acids. The CDR3 region is CSVEGTEINYGYTF. Here the CDR3 DNA reads TGCAGCGTTGAAGGGACAGAGATTAACTATGGCTACACCTTC.

This clone was recorded only once. J is TRBJ1-2 and V is TRBV6-5; 10 positions agree with TRBD1. The V gene end was trimmed by 4 bases and the J gene end by 7 bases; junction bases not matched to a gene: 6. Germline CDR1 MNHEY, CDR2 SVGAGI. The CDR3 sequence is 14 residues long. The CDR3 region is CASSWTGGFGGYTF. The CDR3 DNA reads as TGTGCCAGCAGTTGGACAGGGGGTTTTGGTGGCTACACCTTC.

This CDR3 reads CASSLTTGTANEKLFF. The CDR3 bases are TGTGCCAGCAGCTTAACGACCGGGACAGCTAATGAAAAACTGTTTTTT. This chain joins TRBV5-6 and TRBJ1-4, with TRBD1 matching over 7 bases. The CDR3 totals 16 residues. Per germline, CDR1 SGHDT and CDR2 YYEEEE. J lost 3 bases, V lost 2 bases, and 7 bases had no gene match.

This chain connects TRBV6-5 to TRBJ1-1; D perhaps matches TRBD1 (5 bases). The CDR3 sequence is 14 residues long. Trimming took 2 bases from V and 1 from J, leaving 8 bases between them. Germline V gene sequence: CDR1 MNHEY, CDR2 SVGAGI. CDR3 region: CASSYRGTNTEAFF. The CDR3 nucleotides are TGTGCCAGCAGTTACAGGGGAACGAACACTGAAGCTTTCTTT.

The chain has TRBV27 and TRBJ1-1, with a possible D match to TRBD1 (6 bases). V was pared by 6 bases and J by 2 bases, with 19 bases between. The germline V gene has CDR1 MNHEY and CDR2 SMNVEV (reference sequence). The length of the CDR3 is 16 residues. The CDR3 sequence is CASRLRGTWRNTEAFF. CDR3 DNA sequence: TGTGCCAGCAGGTTAAGGGGGACCTGGCGCAACACTGAAGCTTTCTTT.

J is TRBJ2-3 and V is TRBV6-6, with TRBD1 identical over 10 bases. The CDR3 runs to 14 residues. The germline gives CDR1 MNHNY, CDR2 SVGAGI (reference sequence). The trim removed 8 bases at V and 4 bases at J, leaving 6 bases unmatched. The CDR3 reads CASFRDRGADTQYF. For the CDR3, the DNA is TGTGCCAGCTTCCGGGACAGGGGTGCAGATACGCAGTATTTT.

The CDR3 here is CAISEGLSGYGYTF. The CDR3 bases are TGTGCCATCAGTGAGGGCCTTTCGGGGTATGGCTACACCTTC. The V gene is TRBV10-3, the J gene TRBJ1-2; no firm D call. With 2 bases removed from V and 5 bases from J, the gap between germline ends came to 12 bases. The CDR3 sequence is 14 residues long. CDR1 and CDR2 (germline): ENHRY, SYGVKD.

The gene calls are TRBV7-2 and TRBJ2-2; TRBD2 aligns across 9 bases. Germline V gene lookup returns CDR1 SGHTA and CDR2 FQGNSA. After removal of 3 bases from V and 1 base from J, the junction contained 0 bases not matched to a gene. The CDR3 runs 15 residues. CDR3 residues: CASSFSGRNTGELFF. For the CDR3, the DNA is TGTGCCAGCAGCTTTAGCGGGAGGAACACCGGGGAGCTGTTTTTT.

The chain combines TRBV6-5 with TRBJ2-5, with 10 bases identical to TRBD2. V shed 2 bases and J 3 bases; nucleotides not matched to a gene: 0. CDR3 length: 14 amino acids. In germline, CDR1 is MNHEY, CDR2 SVGAGI. CDR3 sequence reads: CASSYTSGKETQYF. The DNA of the CDR3 is TGTGCCAGCAGTTACACTAGCGGGAAAGAGACCCAGTACTTC.

V usage is TRBV9 and J usage is TRBJ2-1, with TRBD2 identical over 7 bases. The CDR3 covers 16 residues. The germline V gene has CDR1 SGDLS and CDR2 YYNGEE. Unmatched junction bases numbered 11, after V lost 3 bases and J lost 5 bases. CDR3: CASSARGSGLDNEQFF. CDR3 nucleotide sequence: TGTGCCAGCAGCGCCCGGGGTAGCGGACTAGACAATGAGCAGTTCTTC.

As regards this clone: Other DNA sequences in this sample translate to the same CDR3. The chain has TRBV27 and TRBJ1-1; 9 bases are a match to TRBD1. J was trimmed by 5 bases and V by 3 bases; bases with no gene match: 4. Germline CDR1 reads MNHEY; CDR2 reads SMNVEV (reference sequence). The CDR3 length is 14 residues. The CDR3 is CASSLGQGGTEAFF. CDR3 DNA: TGTGCCAGCAGTTTGGGACAGGGTGGAACTGAAGCTTTCTTT.

In its sample, this clone was seen once. The chain has TRBV28 and TRBJ1-1; D unresolved. V lost 4 bases, J lost 5 bases, and 14 bases lay in between. CDR1 MDHEN and CDR2 SYDVKM come from the germline V gene. CDR3 length: 14 amino acids. CDR3 in amino acids: CASSYPGWETEAFF. The CDR3 DNA is TGTGCCAGCAGTTATCCGGGTTGGGAAACTGAAGCTTTCTTT.

V usage is TRBV28 and J usage is TRBJ2-1, with TRBD2 identical over 13 bases. Unmatched junction bases numbered 5, after V lost 5 bases and J lost 4 bases. Looked up from germline, CDR1 is MDHEN and CDR2 is SYDVKM. The CDR3 sequence is 16 residues long. CDR3 coding DNA: TGTGCCAGCAGTCGGACTAGCGGGGGAGTTTACAATGAGCAGTTCTTC. It is translated as CASSRTSGGVYNEQFF. Drawing the rest from reference TRBV28 and TRBJ2-1, the complete variable domain is DVKVTQSSRYLVKRTGEKVFLECVQDMDHENMFWYRQDPGLGLRLIYFSYDVKMKEKGDIPEGYSVSREKKERFSLILESASTNQTSMYLCASSRTSGGVYNEQFFGPGTRLTVL.

This clone is a singleton in its sample. V and J are TRBV10-1 and TRBJ2-7; no clear D. Between the trimmed V and J ends, which lost 2 bases and 2 bases, there was a span of 16 bases. CDR1 is WNHNN, CDR2 SYGVQD, per germline (reference sequence). This CDR3 is built from 16 residues. The CDR3 DNA sequence: TGCGCCAGCAGTGAGATAGACGTTAATGCGACCTACGAGCAGTACTTC. Protein sequence: CASSEIDVNATYEQYF.

The chain has TRBV7-9 and TRBJ2-2; D could derive from TRBD1 or TRBD2 (5 bases each). V lost 2 bases, J lost 5 bases, and 15 bases lay in between. The CDR3 extends over 16 amino acids. Germline loops: CDR1 SEHNR, CDR2 FQNEAQ (reference sequence). The CDR3 here is CASSLNEGRQTGELFF. As DNA, the CDR3 is TGTGCCAGCAGCTTAAACGAGGGGAGACAAACCGGGGAGCTGTTTTTT.

The chain recombines TRBV13 with TRBJ2-3, with D perhaps matching TRBD1 (5 bases). V lost 3 bases, J lost 1 base, and 8 bases lay in between. The CDR3 length is 14 residues. Germline loops: CDR1 PRHDT, CDR2 FYEKMQ (reference sequence). CDR3 DNA: TGTGCCAGCAGCTTCAGGGCGCGCACAGATACGCAGTATTTT. Its protein is CASSFRARTDTQYF. Variable domain in full (rest from reference TRBV13 and TRBJ2-3): AAGVIQSPRHLIKEKRETATLKCYPIPRHDTVYWYQQGPGQDPQFLISFYEKMQSDKGSIPDRFSAQQFSDYHSELNMSSLELGDSALYFCASSFRARTDTQYFGPGTRLTVL.

The count of this clone is one. This CDR3 is also generated by other DNA sequences in the sample. V usage is TRBV19 and J usage is TRBJ2-7, with 9 bases matching TRBD2. V lost 5 bases and J lost 6; bases outside the gene matches: 5. Germline V CDR1 and CDR2: LNHDA, SQIVND (reference sequence). The CDR3 is 13 amino acids. Here the CDR3 reads CASSPGLASEQYF. CDR3 coding DNA: TGTGCCAGTAGTCCCGGACTAGCGAGCGAGCAGTACTTC.